Sequencing of this T cell receptor beta chain was carried out in a study of blood T cell repertoires in COVID-19. The table came from immunoSEQ multiplex PCR; TCRdb's copy has only in-frame clones and leaves some out. In the table there are some 230,000 clones, roughly 80% of which are singletons. From germline, CDR1 is SGHAT and CDR2 FQDESV (reference sequence). V was cut by 5 bases and J by 4 bases, with 12 bases left in between. The CDR3 extends over 13 amino acids. V and J are TRBV11-1 and TRBJ2-7, with D maybe TRBD1 (6 bases). The TCR sequence derives from a woman aged 55-75 years with acute or convalescent COVID-19. Sequencing was performed on peripheral blood. The CDR3, as DNA: TGTGCCAGCAGCCGAGAACAGGGTTACGAGCAGTACTTC. It encodes CASSREQGYEQYF.